One sample yielded the 8 T cell receptor beta chains listed below, sequenced in a study of shared clonotypes between healthy human individuals. Using immunoSEQ multiplex PCR, the repertoire was profiled, and TCRdb retains in-frame clones only, with some absent. There are more than 2,000,000 clones in the sample; just over 90% occur only once, and roughly 0.13% lies in the top ten. Sequenced sample: naive CD4+ T cells sorted from blood. Subset in this sample: CD45RA+ positively selected. The receptors come from a man between 18 and 29 years old in good health.

V usage is TRBV6-1 and J usage is TRBJ1-2, with TRBD1 identical over 9 bases. V was clipped by 11 bases and J by 7 bases; unmatched bases: 17. The CDR3 loop spans 15 amino acids. Germline V gives CDR1 MNHNS, CDR2 SASEGT. The CDR3 sequence is CAVRRVTGGAGGYTF. The CDR3 bases are TGTGCCGTACGAAGGGTTACAGGGGGCGCCGGTGGCTACACCTTC.

J is TRBJ1-6 and V is TRBV19, with 9 bases identical to TRBD1. CDR3 length: 15 residues. Germline-derived CDR1 and CDR2 are LNHDA and SQIVND (reference sequence). Losses at the gene ends were 0 bases for V and 8 bases for J; bases not matched to a gene: 2. The CDR3 protein is CASSIEGQGHSPLHF. In DNA, the CDR3 is TGTGCCAGTAGTATAGAGGGACAGGGACATTCACCCCTCCACTTT.

The rearrangement joins TRBV6-5 to TRBJ1-4, with D possibly being TRBD1 (5 bases). Per the germline V gene, CDR1 is MNHEY and CDR2 is SVGAGI. The CDR3 consists of 15 residues. With 7 bases removed from V and 7 bases from J, the gap between germline ends came to 19 bases. CDR3 coding DNA: TGTGCCAGCACCCGGGGCGTTCTGCAACTTGAAAAACTGTTTTTT. This gives the protein CASTRGVLQLEKLFF.

V is TRBV18 and J is TRBJ1-2; unclear D gene. This CDR3 spans 14 amino acids. V lost 5 bases, J lost 6 bases, and 16 bases lay in between. CDR1 and CDR2 from the germline V gene are KGHSH and LQKENI. CDR3 amino acids: CASSETAVPDGYTF. CDR3 bases: TGTGCCAGCTCAGAAACCGCCGTACCGGATGGCTACACCTTC.

This sequence joins TRBV21-1 and TRBJ1-2; TRBD1 reflects the table's D call only, with no check against the DNA. TRBV21-1 is an annotated pseudogene. The CDR3 has 16 residues. The CDR3 reads CASSPRKTGPDWGYTF. For the CDR3, the DNA is TGTGCCAGCAGCCCGAGGAAGACAGGTCCTGACTGGGGCTACACCTTC.

In regard to this clone: Other nucleotide sequences in the sample specify the same CDR3. The chain employs TRBV19 and TRBJ1-5, with D possibly TRBD1 on 6 matching bases. CDR1 LNHDA and CDR2 SQIVND come from the germline V gene (reference sequence). This CDR3 spans 14 amino acids. Trimming cost V 3 bases and J 5 bases, with 11 bases left between them. Written as DNA, the CDR3 is TGTGCCAGTAGTATTAGGCCAGGGGATCAGCCCCAGCATTTT. Translated: CASSIRPGDQPQHF.

The chain couples TRBV27 to TRBJ2-2, with D possibly being TRBD1 (6 bases). Trimming left V 4 bases short and J 0 bases short, with 9 bases between. The CDR3 runs to 15 residues. Germline loops: CDR1 MNHEY, CDR2 SMNVEV (reference sequence). CDR3 sequence: CASSWDTANTGELFF. The CDR3, as DNA: TGTGCCAGCAGTTGGGACACCGCGAACACCGGGGAGCTGTTTTTT.

The V and J genes are TRBV6-6 and TRBJ2-7; maybe TRBD1 (7 bases). The CDR3 sequence is 15 residues long. Germline CDR1 reads MNHNY; CDR2 reads SVGAGI (reference sequence). The germline V and J ends were trimmed by 9 bases and 1 base, with 19 bases remaining between them. The CDR3, as DNA: TGTGCCAGTCGAAATGGGGGGACAGTATCCTACGAGCAGTACTTC. This sequence encodes CASRNGGTVSYEQYF.